This is a list of T cell receptor beta chains from one sample in a study of cytomegalovirus exposure and HLA in healthy donors. Clones were sequenced by immunoSEQ multiplex PCR, and TCRdb holds only the in-frame ones, with some missing. Of about 150,000 clones listed, 60% to 80% were seen once; the top ten hold roughly 1.5%. The sequencing sample was made of PBMCs. The receptors stem from a woman aged 25-40 years in good health and CMV-seronegative. The CDR3 runs from the conserved cysteine through the conserved F or W. Each record gives: D gene, clone size, J gene, V gene, CDR3 DNA, CDR3 protein. A D gene is named only where the DNA matches it firmly. Not all rows give a size; the values are once, few, many and, for expanded clones, a class.

D gene: TRBD2; clone size: .; J gene: TRBJ2-3; V gene: TRBV6-4; CDR3 DNA: TGTGCCAGCAGCGCAATAGCGGGGGGCTCAGATACGCAGTATTTT; CDR3 protein: CASSAIAGGSDTQYF
D gene: .; clone size: .; J gene: TRBJ2-3; V gene: TRBV5-1; CDR3 DNA: TGCGCCAGCGCCTCCCATCGGGGGAGCACAGATACGCAGTATTTT; CDR3 protein: CASASHRGSTDTQYF
D gene: .; clone size: .; J gene: TRBJ1-1; V gene: TRBV27; CDR3 DNA: TGTGCCAGCAGTCCAAACTACAGGGTTCAGGCTTTCTTT; CDR3 protein: CASSPNYRVQAFF
D gene: TRBD1; clone size: .; J gene: TRBJ1-4; V gene: TRBV7-9; CDR3 DNA: TGTGCCAGCAGCTTAGGAGGTACAGGGGACCGTGAAAAACTGTTTTTT; CDR3 protein: CASSLGGTGDREKLFF
D gene: TRBD2; clone size: .; J gene: TRBJ2-5; V gene: TRBV5-4; CDR3 DNA: TGTGCCAGCAGCTTGGCTAGCGGGGGACAAGAGACCCAGTACTTC; CDR3 protein: CASSLASGGQETQYF
D gene: .; clone size: .; J gene: TRBJ2-3; V gene: TRBV9; CDR3 DNA: TGTGCCAGCAGCGAGTACGGGAGCCTCGATACGCAGTATTTT; CDR3 protein: CASSEYGSLDTQYF
D gene: .; clone size: .; J gene: TRBJ2-7; V gene: TRBV28; CDR3 DNA: TGTGCCAGCAATCTGGACAGATTAGCCTACGAGCAGTACTTC; CDR3 protein: CASNLDRLAYEQYF
D gene: TRBD2; clone size: .; J gene: TRBJ2-1; V gene: TRBV4-1; CDR3 DNA: TGCGCCAGCAGCCAGACCCCGGGACTAGCGGTTCCGGGGAATGAGCAGTTCTTC; CDR3 protein: CASSQTPGLAVPGNEQFF
D gene: .; clone size: .; J gene: TRBJ1-3; V gene: TRBV6-1; CDR3 DNA: TGTGCCAGCAGTGCCCAGACACACTCTGGAAACACCATATATTTT; CDR3 protein: CASSAQTHSGNTIYF
D gene: TRBD1; clone size: once; J gene: TRBJ1-2; V gene: TRBV9; CDR3 DNA: TGTGCCAGCAGCCCTTGGACAGGGACCTTCGGCTACACCTTC; CDR3 protein: CASSPWTGTFGYTF
D gene: .; clone size: .; J gene: TRBJ2-5; V gene: TRBV12-5; CDR3 DNA: TGTGCTAGTAGCGGACCCCAAGAGACCCAGTACTTC; CDR3 protein: CASSGPQETQYF
D gene: TRBD2; clone size: .; J gene: TRBJ2-2; V gene: TRBV11-3; CDR3 DNA: TGTGCCAGCAGCGGTTGGATTAGCGGGGGTTCGGCCGGGGAGCTGTTTTTT; CDR3 protein: CASSGWISGGSAGELFF
D gene: .; clone size: .; J gene: TRBJ2-2; V gene: TRBV5-1; CDR3 DNA: TGCGCCAGCAGCTTGGCACAGAACACCGGGGAGCTGTTTTTT; CDR3 protein: CASSLAQNTGELFF
D gene: .; clone size: .; J gene: TRBJ1-2; V gene: TRBV6-6; CDR3 DNA: TGTGCCAGCAGTCTTGATCCCGGCTATGGCTACACCTTC; CDR3 protein: CASSLDPGYGYTF
D gene: TRBD1; clone size: .; J gene: TRBJ2-7; V gene: TRBV5-1; CDR3 DNA: TGCGCCAGCAGCTTGAACAGGGGCAAGGACGAGCAGTACTTC; CDR3 protein: CASSLNRGKDEQYF
D gene: TRBD1; clone size: .; J gene: TRBJ1-2; V gene: TRBV5-8; CDR3 DNA: TGTGCCAGCAGCTCGACAGGGACTTTTGGCTACACCTTC; CDR3 protein: CASSSTGTFGYTF
D gene: .; clone size: .; J gene: TRBJ1-2; V gene: TRBV6-6; CDR3 DNA: TGTGCCAGCAGGCCCCCTACCCTTGTCAGAGACAATGGCTACACCTTC; CDR3 protein: CASRPPTLVRDNGYTF
D gene: TRBD2; clone size: .; J gene: TRBJ2-1; V gene: TRBV2; CDR3 DNA: TGTGCCAGCAGCGCCGGGACTAGCGGGGGGGCGAATGAGCAGTTCTTC; CDR3 protein: CASSAGTSGGANEQFF
D gene: TRBD1; clone size: .; J gene: TRBJ1-4; V gene: TRBV5-1; CDR3 DNA: TGCGCCAGCAGCCTGGCCCAGGGGGCATTTGAAAAACTGTTTTTT; CDR3 protein: CASSLAQGAFEKLFF
D gene: .; clone size: .; J gene: TRBJ2-1; V gene: TRBV28; CDR3 DNA: TGTGCCAGCAGTTTGGTTCCCTTGTTGCGTTCCAATGAGCAGTTCTTC; CDR3 protein: CASSLVPLLRSNEQFF
D gene: TRBD1; clone size: .; J gene: TRBJ1-1; V gene: TRBV13; CDR3 DNA: TGTGCCAGCAGCAACAGGGGAGGCACTGAAGCTTTCTTT; CDR3 protein: CASSNRGGTEAFF
D gene: .; clone size: .; J gene: TRBJ2-3; V gene: TRBV6-1; CDR3 DNA: TGTGCCAGCAGTGATCTAGCTGCTAGCAGCACAGATACGCAGTATTTT; CDR3 protein: CASSDLAASSTDTQYF
D gene: .; clone size: few; J gene: TRBJ1-3; V gene: TRBV5-6; CDR3 DNA: TGTGCCAGCAGTCAGAGGGTAGGAGGAAACACCATATATTTT; CDR3 protein: CASSQRVGGNTIYF